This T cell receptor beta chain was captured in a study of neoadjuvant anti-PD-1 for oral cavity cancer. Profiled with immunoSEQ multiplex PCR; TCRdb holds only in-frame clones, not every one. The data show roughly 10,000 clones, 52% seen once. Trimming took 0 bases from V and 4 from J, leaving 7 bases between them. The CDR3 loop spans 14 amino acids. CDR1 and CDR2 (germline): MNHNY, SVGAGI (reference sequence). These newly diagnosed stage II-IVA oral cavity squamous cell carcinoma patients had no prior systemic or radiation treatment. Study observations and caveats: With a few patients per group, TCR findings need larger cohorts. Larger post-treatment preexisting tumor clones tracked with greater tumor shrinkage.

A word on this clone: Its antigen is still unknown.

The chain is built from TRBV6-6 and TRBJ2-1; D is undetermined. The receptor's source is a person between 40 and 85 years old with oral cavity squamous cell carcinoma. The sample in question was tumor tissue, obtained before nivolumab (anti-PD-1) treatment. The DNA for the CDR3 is TGTGCCAGCAGTTACTCGAACGGGTACAATGAGCAGTTCTTC. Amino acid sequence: CASSYSNGYNEQFF.